The 20 T cell receptor beta chains below were found in one sample sequenced in a study of shared clonotypes between healthy human individuals. Data came from immunoSEQ multiplex PCR; TCRdb stores just in-frame clones and leaves some out. This sample has more than 2 million clones, with about 95% found just once. Positively selected for CCR7, the CD45RO-negative cells used as naive CD8 cells excluded terminally differentiated effector memory CD45RA+ cells. The material sequenced was naive CD8+ T cells sorted from blood. These receptors were collected from a man in his late teens or twenties in good health.

The chain couples TRBV7-9 to TRBJ2-4; D not resolved. The germline V gene encodes CDR1 SEHNR and CDR2 FQNEAQ (reference sequence). The CDR3 consists of 16 residues. The ends were cut back, 5 bases at V and 0 bases at J, with 14 bases in the middle. The CDR3 is CASSQTTNLAKNIQYF. The DNA for the CDR3 is TGTGCCAGCAGCCAGACCACTAACCTAGCCAAAAACATTCAGTACTTC.

In regard to this clone: The sample carries other DNA sequences with the same CDR3. The chain carries TRBV5-6 and TRBJ2-5; D is possibly TRBD1 or TRBD2 (5 bases each). CDR1 SGHDT and CDR2 YYEEEE come from the germline V gene. The CDR3 is made up of 13 amino acids. V was clipped by 2 bases and J by 3 bases, with 8 bases between them. The CDR3 protein is CASSLGTEETQYF. The CDR3 region has the DNA TGTGCCAGCAGCTTAGGGACGGAAGAGACCCAGTACTTC.

V and J are TRBV7-8 and TRBJ2-5; D is perhaps TRBD1 (5 bases). V dropped 0 bases and J dropped 11 bases, with 10 bases sitting between them. The CDR3 has 12 residues. Germline loops: CDR1 SGHVS, CDR2 FQNEAQ. CDR3 coding DNA: TGTGCCAGCAGCTTAGCTGGGGCCTTTCAGTACTTC. Its protein is CASSLAGAFQYF.

The V and J genes are TRBV7-2 and TRBJ1-4; D gene ambiguous. The ends were cut back, 1 base at V and 7 bases at J, with 16 bases in the middle. Per germline, CDR1 SGHTA and CDR2 FQGNSA. The CDR3 is 16 residues long. The CDR3 DNA sequence: TGTGCCAGCAGCTTAGGAGTGAGGGCCTCCCCTGAAAAACTGTTTTTT. Its protein product is CASSLGVRASPEKLFF.

J is TRBJ2-5 and V is TRBV2; D possibly matches TRBD1 or TRBD2 (6 bases each). V lost 4 bases, J lost 3 bases, and 24 bases lay in between. CDR3 length equals 18 residues. Germline loops: CDR1 SNHLY, CDR2 FYNNEI. The CDR3 DNA follows: TGTGCCAGCAGTGTGACCGGGGGCGAAATTAGCGACGAAGAGACCCAGTACTTC. Residues: CASSVTGGEISDEETQYF.

In the case of this clone: The sample holds other DNA sequences that translate to the same CDR3. CDR3 sequence reads: CASSQDAGNTGELFF. The CDR3 nucleotides read TGCGCCAGCAGCCAAGACGCAGGGAACACCGGGGAGCTGTTTTTT. This rearrangement joins TRBV4-1 to TRBJ2-2; D is ambiguous. The CDR3 sequence is 15 residues long. V gave up 0 bases and J gave up 1 base, with 6 bases separating them. From germline, CDR1 is MGHRA and CDR2 YSYEKL.

The rearrangement uses TRBV30 and TRBJ1-4; 7 bases map to TRBD1. Germline values: CDR1 GTSNPN, CDR2 SVGIG (reference sequence). The CDR3 length is 14 residues. V shed 2 bases, J shed 6 bases, and the junction held 6 bases outside the gene matches. The chain's CDR3 is CAWSWDSEDEKLFF. In nucleotides, the CDR3 is TGTGCCTGGAGTTGGGACAGCGAGGATGAAAAACTGTTTTTT.

To note about this clone: Other DNA sequences of this sample code for an identical CDR3. The chain is built from TRBV9 and TRBJ2-7; no clear D. Germline loops: CDR1 SGDLS, CDR2 YYNGEE. The V end was cut by 0 bases, the J end by 2 bases, with 9 bases between. The CDR3 is made up of 14 amino acids. CDR3 sequence reads: CASSVAGSAYEQYF. CDR3 nucleotides: TGTGCCAGCAGCGTAGCGGGTTCAGCCTACGAGCAGTACTTC.

V usage is TRBV19 and J usage is TRBJ2-3, with D perhaps matching TRBD1 or TRBD2 (5 bases each). Per germline, CDR1 LNHDA and CDR2 SQIVND (reference sequence). Trimming cost V 3 bases and J 0 bases, with 7 bases left between them. CDR3 length: 14 residues. The CDR3 here is CASSMGPSTDTQYF. The CDR3 coding sequence is TGTGCCAGTAGTATGGGACCGAGCACAGATACGCAGTATTTT.

This chain joins TRBV6-5 and TRBJ2-5; no clear D. Trimming stripped 2 bases from V and 5 bases from J, with 9 bases between. The CDR3 covers 13 residues. Germline CDR1 MNHEY, CDR2 SVGAGI. The CDR3 loop is CASSYHHQETQYF. CDR3 DNA: TGTGCCAGCAGTTACCACCATCAGGAGACCCAGTACTTC.

The genes are TRBV15 and TRBJ2-5; 7 bases are a match to TRBD2. Trimming at V came to 1 base and at J to 3 bases, leaving 8 bases not matched to a gene. Germline assignment: CDR1 LNHNV and CDR2 YYDKDF (reference sequence). The CDR3 has 16 residues. CDR3 region: CATSRVPLADEETQYF. The CDR3, as DNA: TGTGCCACCAGCAGAGTACCTCTAGCGGACGAAGAGACCCAGTACTTC.

V gene TRBV5-6 combines with J gene TRBJ1-2, with 12 bases identical to TRBD1. The CDR3 covers 16 residues. The J segment lost 6 bases and the V segment lost 4 bases, leaving 10 bases of the junction unmatched. Looked up from germline, CDR1 is SGHDT and CDR2 is YYEEEE. CDR3 region: CASSGGRDRGRHGYTF. The CDR3, as DNA: TGTGCCAGCAGCGGCGGCCGGGACAGGGGGCGACATGGCTACACCTTC.

Comment on this clone: In the same sample, other DNA sequences code for this CDR3. V usage is TRBV27 and J usage is TRBJ2-7; D is ambiguous. V lost 4 bases to trimming and J lost 2 bases, with 6 bases between them. Germline CDR1 is MNHEY and CDR2 is SMNVEV (reference sequence). The length of the CDR3 is 12 residues. The CDR3 region has the DNA TGTGCCAGCAGTTCCCTCCCCTACGAGCAGTACTTC. It yields the protein CASSSLPYEQYF.

This sequence joins TRBV5-1 and TRBJ2-7, with D perhaps matching TRBD1 (6 bases). The germline gives CDR1 SGHRS, CDR2 YFSETQ. Between the trimmed V and J ends, which lost 0 bases and 2 bases, there was a span of 18 bases. The CDR3 contains 17 residues. CDR3 bases: TGCGCCAGCAGCTTGGAGTTGGTCAGGGGCGTAACCTACGAGCAGTACTTC. It yields the protein CASSLELVRGVTYEQYF.

The rearrangement links TRBV10-3 to TRBJ1-3; D uncertain. Germline CDR1 is ENHRY and CDR2 is SYGVKD. This CDR3 spans 12 amino acids. With 2 bases removed from V and 3 bases from J, the gap between germline ends came to 2 bases. CDR3 sequence: CAISEGGNTIYF. CDR3 sequence (DNA): TGTGCCATCAGTGAGGGTGGAAACACCATATATTTT.

A word on this clone: Within the sample, other DNA sequences also encode this same CDR3. V gene TRBV4-1 combines with J gene TRBJ2-7; 9 bases are shared with TRBD1. CDR1 and CDR2 from the germline V gene are MGHRA and YSYEKL. With 4 bases clipped from V and 3 bases from J, the junction kept 4 bases outside the gene matches. The CDR3 sequence is 14 residues long. The CDR3 loop reads CASSPGQGYYEQYF. CDR3 nucleotides: TGCGCCAGCAGCCCTGGACAGGGGTACTACGAGCAGTACTTC.

The CDR3 nucleotides read TGTGCCATCAGTGAGTCCATAGGACAGGACACAGATACGCAGTATTTT. This translates into CAISESIGQDTDTQYF. This chain uses TRBV10-3 with TRBJ2-3; 7 bases fit TRBD1. From germline, CDR1 is ENHRY and CDR2 SYGVKD. The CDR3 has 16 residues. V lost 0 bases, J lost 2 bases, and 5 bases stayed unmatched.

CDR3 sequence: CASSFEPGDYGYTF. In DNA, the CDR3 is TGTGCCAGCAGTTTTGAGCCCGGGGACTATGGCTACACCTTC. The V gene is TRBV28, the J gene TRBJ1-2; D ambiguous. Trimming pared 3 bases from V and 3 bases from J, leaving 11 bases between. This CDR3 is 14 amino acids long. Germline V gene sequence: CDR1 MDHEN, CDR2 SYDVKM.

In the case of this clone: Within the sample, other DNA sequences also encode this same CDR3. The chain links TRBV19 to TRBJ2-7; a possible D gene is TRBD2 (6 bases). Germline CDR1 and CDR2: LNHDA and SQIVND (reference sequence). The CDR3 consists of 14 residues. V lost 1 base and J 1 base, leaving 8 bases between the germline ends. The CDR3 nucleotides are TGTGCCAGTAGTATAGCGGAGGGATCCTACGAGCAGTACTTC. Translation gives CASSIAEGSYEQYF. The complete variable domain, with remaining parts taken from reference TRBV19 and TRBJ2-7, reads DGGITQSPKYLFRKEGQNVTLSCEQNLNHDAMYWYRQDPGQGLRLIYYSQIVNDFQKGDIAEGYSVSREKKESFPLTVTSAQKNPTAFYLCASSIAEGSYEQYFGPGTRLTVT.

The gene calls are TRBV10-3 and TRBJ1-3, with D maybe TRBD1 (5 bases). The CDR3 loop spans 14 amino acids. Germline CDR1 is ENHRY and CDR2 is SYGVKD. Trimming stripped 0 bases from V and 2 bases from J, with 5 bases between. DNA of the CDR3: TGTGCCATCAGTGAGTCGGGACCTGGAAACACCATATATTTT. Translation: CAISESGPGNTIYF.